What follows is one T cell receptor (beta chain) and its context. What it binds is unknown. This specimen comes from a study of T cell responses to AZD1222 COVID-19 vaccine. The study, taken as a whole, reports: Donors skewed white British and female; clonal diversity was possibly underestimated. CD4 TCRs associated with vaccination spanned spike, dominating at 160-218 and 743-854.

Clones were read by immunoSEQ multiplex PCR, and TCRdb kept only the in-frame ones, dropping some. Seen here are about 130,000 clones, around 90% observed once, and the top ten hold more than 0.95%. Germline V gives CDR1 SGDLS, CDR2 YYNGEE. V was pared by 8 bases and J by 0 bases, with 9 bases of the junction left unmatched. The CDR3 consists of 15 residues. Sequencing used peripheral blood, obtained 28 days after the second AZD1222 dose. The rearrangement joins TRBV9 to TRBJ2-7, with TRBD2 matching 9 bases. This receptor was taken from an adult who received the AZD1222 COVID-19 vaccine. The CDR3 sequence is CASSGAGGSSYEQYF. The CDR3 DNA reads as TGTGCCAGTTCGGGGGCGGGAGGGAGCTCCTACGAGCAGTACTTC.